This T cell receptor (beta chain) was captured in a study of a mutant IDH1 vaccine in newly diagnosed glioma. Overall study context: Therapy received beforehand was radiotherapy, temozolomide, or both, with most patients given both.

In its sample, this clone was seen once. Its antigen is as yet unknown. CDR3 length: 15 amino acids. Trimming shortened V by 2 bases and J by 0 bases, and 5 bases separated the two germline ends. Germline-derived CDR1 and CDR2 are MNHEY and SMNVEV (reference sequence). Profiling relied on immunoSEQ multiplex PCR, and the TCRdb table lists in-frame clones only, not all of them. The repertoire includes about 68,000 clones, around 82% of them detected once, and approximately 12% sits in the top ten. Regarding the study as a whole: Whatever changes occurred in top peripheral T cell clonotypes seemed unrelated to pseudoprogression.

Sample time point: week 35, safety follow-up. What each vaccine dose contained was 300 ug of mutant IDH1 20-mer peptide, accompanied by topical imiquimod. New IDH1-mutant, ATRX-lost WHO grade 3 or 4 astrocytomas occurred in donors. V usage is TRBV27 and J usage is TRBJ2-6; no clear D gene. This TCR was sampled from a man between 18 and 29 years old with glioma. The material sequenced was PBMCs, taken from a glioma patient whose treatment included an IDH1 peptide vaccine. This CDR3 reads CASSLGVSGANVLTF. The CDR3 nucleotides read TGTGCCAGCAGTTTAGGGGTCTCTGGGGCCAACGTCCTGACTTTC.